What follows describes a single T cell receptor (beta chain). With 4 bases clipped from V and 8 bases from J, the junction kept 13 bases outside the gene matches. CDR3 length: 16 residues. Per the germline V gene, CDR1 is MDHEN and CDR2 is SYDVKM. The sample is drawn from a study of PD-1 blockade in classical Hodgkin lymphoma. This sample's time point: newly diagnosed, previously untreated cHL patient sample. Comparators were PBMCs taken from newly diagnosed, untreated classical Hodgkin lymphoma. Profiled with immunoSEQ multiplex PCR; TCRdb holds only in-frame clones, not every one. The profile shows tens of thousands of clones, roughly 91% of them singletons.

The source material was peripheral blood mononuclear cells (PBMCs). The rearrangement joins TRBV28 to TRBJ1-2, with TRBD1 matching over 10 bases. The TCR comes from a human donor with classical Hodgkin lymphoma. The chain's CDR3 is CASSSGTGVIEGGYTF. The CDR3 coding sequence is TGTGCCAGCAGTTCCGGGACAGGGGTCATCGAGGGCGGCTACACCTTC.